The clone carrying this T cell receptor beta chain came up a few times. TCRdb fed the 5' RACE reads into MiXCR, producing one record per CDR3 protein. The table shows approximately 600,000 distinct CDR3 sequences, with just over 7% occurring only once. This entry comes from a study of identical twins. Germline V lookup: CDR1 LNHNV, CDR2 YYDKDF (reference sequence). The CDR3 covers 17 residues. With 1 base clipped from V and 5 bases from J, the junction kept 10 bases outside the gene matches. These data were also reused for a study on yellow fever vaccine responses in identical twins.

This sequence joins TRBV15 and TRBJ2-5, with 10 bases that match TRBD1. The receptor was isolated from a woman aged 18-29 years in good health. Input material: PBMCs. This chain's CDR3 is CATSRAFPGQGSETQYF. CDR3 DNA: TGTGCCACCAGCAGAGCTTTTCCGGGACAGGGGAGCGAGACCCAGTACTTC.